A single sample gave rise to the 29 T cell receptor beta chains below, sequenced in a study. In TCRdb, the RT-PCR reads were re-called with MiXCR into one record per CDR3 protein. The sample has about 680,000 distinct CDR3 sequences; 14% are singletons. Sequenced: memory CD4+ T cells from blood. Receptor source: a female donor in good health, serving as a healthy control.

The rearrangement links TRBV20-1 to TRBJ1-4; possible D gene TRBD1, 6 bases. The CDR3 contains 15 residues. Germline assignment: CDR1 DFQATT and CDR2 SNEGSKA (reference sequence). V lost 0 bases, J lost 10 bases, and 18 bases lay in between. The CDR3 spells CSARDTNKGVGKLFF. In DNA form, the CDR3 reads TGCAGTGCTAGAGATACGAACAAGGGGGTCGGAAAACTGTTTTTT.

This clonotype has a count of ten or more. The V gene is TRBV7-3, the J gene TRBJ2-1, with TRBD2 matching 13 bases. Germline V gene sequence: CDR1 SGHTA, CDR2 FQGTGA. The CDR3 covers 16 residues. The J segment lost 8 bases and the V segment lost 6 bases, leaving 10 bases of the junction unmatched. CDR3 sequence: CASSLSSGLAGDEQFF. CDR3 nucleotides: TGTGCCAGCAGTCTCTCCTCAGGACTAGCGGGAGATGAGCAGTTCTTC.

This clonotype came up many times. V and J are TRBV4-3 and TRBJ2-1; 11 bases align to TRBD2. The CDR3 is 17 amino acids. Germline-derived CDR1 and CDR2 are LGHNA and YSLEER. V lost 1 base to trimming and J lost 9 bases; unmatched junction nucleotides: 11. The CDR3 nucleotides are TGCGCCAGCAGCCAAGCGGCCGGGACTAGCGGCCTCCTTGAGCAGTTCTTC. Amino acids: CASSQAAGTSGLLEQFF.

This clonotype was seen more than once but under ten times. The rearrangement links TRBV7-9 to TRBJ2-7; D may be TRBD1 (5 bases). This CDR3 contains 14 residues. The germline V gene encodes CDR1 SEHNR and CDR2 FQNEAQ (reference sequence). Trimming removed 4 bases at V and 2 bases at J, with 12 bases between. The CDR3 loop is CASSSTGDTYEQYF. CDR3 bases: TGTGCCAGCAGCTCCACAGGTGACACCTACGAGCAGTACTTC.

The chain employs TRBV7-2 and TRBJ1-4, with 10 bases lining up with TRBD1. Germline trimming cut 5 bases from V and 7 bases from J; bases unmatched to any gene: 13. The germline V gene encodes CDR1 SGHTA and CDR2 FQGNSA. The CDR3 runs to 17 residues. The CDR3 DNA follows: TGTGCCAGCAGCAGTACCGGGACAGGGGTTACCGGTGAAAAACTGTTTTTT. Amino acids: CASSSTGTGVTGEKLFF.

This clonotype was seen more than once but under ten times. J is TRBJ1-5 and V is TRBV11-2, with D perhaps matching TRBD1 (6 bases). This CDR3 has 15 amino acids. V was cut by 3 bases and J by 0 bases, with 9 bases left in between. Per germline, CDR1 SGHAT and CDR2 FQNNGV. CDR3 amino acids: CASSFSGDSNQPQHF. The DNA of the CDR3 is TGTGCCAGCAGCTTTTCAGGGGATAGCAATCAGCCCCAGCATTTT.

In its sample, this clonotype was seen many times. The V gene is TRBV20-1, the J gene TRBJ2-7, with a tentative D call TRBD2 (6 bases). The V and J ends lost 3 bases and 0 bases respectively, with 18 bases between them. CDR1 is DFQATT and CDR2 is SNEGSKA in the germline V gene (reference sequence). This CDR3 comprises 16 residues. The CDR3 nucleotides are TGCAGTGCTAGGATAGTACCGAGGGACTTCTCCTACGAGCAGTACTTC. As protein: CSARIVPRDFSYEQYF.

This clonotype was counted at least ten times. V usage is TRBV10-3 and J usage is TRBJ1-1; possibly TRBD1 for D (5 bases). V dropped 4 bases and J dropped 4 bases, with 13 bases sitting between them. The CDR3 covers 14 residues. Germline loops: CDR1 ENHRY, CDR2 SYGVKD. In DNA, the CDR3 is TGTGCCATCAGTGCAGTCCTTGGGGGCACTGAAGCTTTCTTT. Translation: CAISAVLGGTEAFF.

This chain links TRBV4-1 with TRBJ1-1; D unclear. Germline V gene data show CDR1 as MGHRA and CDR2 as YSYEKL. The V and J ends lost 3 bases and 7 bases respectively, with 12 bases between them. CDR3 length equals 13 residues. CDR3 region: CASSQDRWGEAFF. CDR3 in DNA: TGCGCCAGCAGCCAGGACCGATGGGGTGAAGCTTTCTTT.

J is TRBJ1-1 and V is TRBV5-1; 8 nucleotides align to TRBD1. Germline CDR1 reads SGHRS; CDR2 reads YFSETQ. The CDR3 consists of 17 residues. J was trimmed by 3 bases and V by 4 bases; bases with no gene match: 14. The CDR3 DNA is TGCGCCAGCAGCGAGGGGACAGGTGCGGCAGCGGACACTGAAGCTTTCTTT. Protein product: CASSEGTGAAADTEAFF.

The CDR3 reads CASSQDIQARNTIYF. DNA for the CDR3: TGCGCCAGCAGCCAAGATATACAGGCGCGGAACACCATATATTTT. The rearrangement joins TRBV4-3 to TRBJ1-3, with D maybe TRBD1 (5 bases). Germline V gene data show CDR1 as LGHNA and CDR2 as YSLEER. V lost 0 bases, J lost 7 bases, and 13 bases lay in between. The CDR3 is made up of 15 amino acids.

The chain has TRBV24-1 and TRBJ2-2; 11 bases line up with TRBD2. CDR1 is KGHDR, CDR2 SFDVKD, per germline. The CDR3 has 13 residues. J lost 7 bases, V lost 7 bases, and 1 base had no gene match. The CDR3 DNA reads TGTGCCACCAGGGGGACTAGCGGCGGGGAGCTGTTTTTT. This translates into CATRGTSGGELFF.

The V call is TRBV5-1, the J call TRBJ2-3, with D unresolved. The length of the CDR3 is 14 residues. Germline CDR1 SGHRS, CDR2 YFSETQ. The CDR3 region has the DNA TGCGTTAGCAGCTTGGCCGGGCTGTTGGATACGCAGTATTTT. Translating gives CVSSLAGLLDTQYF.

The rearrangement joins TRBV20-1 to TRBJ1-1; D may be TRBD1 (5 bases). CDR1 DFQATT and CDR2 SNEGSKA come from the germline V gene (reference sequence). CDR3 length equals 18 residues. V lost 1 base and J 4 bases, leaving 25 bases between the germline ends. The CDR3 sequence is CSARVTTGPQPAGTEAFF. The CDR3 region has the DNA TGCAGTGCTAGAGTAACGACGGGACCCCAGCCGGCAGGCACTGAAGCTTTCTTT.

The chain employs TRBV7-9 and TRBJ2-2; D is possibly TRBD1 (6 bases). From germline, CDR1 is SEHNR and CDR2 FQNEAQ (reference sequence). The V gene lost 4 bases and the J gene lost 4 bases, with 16 bases spanning the gap. The CDR3 length is 16 residues. CDR3 protein: CASSSTGTHGTGELFF. The CDR3 DNA reads TGTGCCAGCAGCTCAACCGGGACACACGGCACCGGGGAGCTGTTTTTT.

J is TRBJ2-4 and V is TRBV9, with 14 positions matching TRBD2. In germline, CDR1 is SGDLS, CDR2 YYNGEE. Germline trimming cut 3 bases from V and 9 bases from J; bases unmatched to any gene: 5. CDR3 size: 15 residues. For the CDR3, the DNA is TGTGCCAGCAGCGAGACGGGACTAGCGGGAGTCATTCAGTACTTC. This sequence encodes CASSETGLAGVIQYF.

This clonotype came up many times. V gene TRBV20-1 combines with J gene TRBJ2-3; perhaps TRBD2 as D (6 bases). This CDR3 has 16 amino acids. In germline, CDR1 is DFQATT, CDR2 SNEGSKA (reference sequence). V was trimmed by 6 bases and J by 3 bases, leaving 22 bases between them. The CDR3 DNA sequence: TGCAGTGCCCCGATTAGCGGCCCTAGTAGGACAGATACGCAGTATTTT. This translates into CSAPISGPSRTDTQYF.

This clonotype was observed at least ten times. The chain recombines TRBV24-1 with TRBJ1-5, with 9 nucleotides matching TRBD1. The CDR3 contains 17 residues. Trimming at V came to 10 bases and at J to 0 bases, leaving 12 bases not matched to a gene. The germline V gene encodes CDR1 KGHDR and CDR2 SFDVKD. CDR3 in DNA: TGTGCCACAGGTGGGGGACAGGGTCAATATAGCAATCAGCCCCAGCATTTT. Amino acids: CATGGGQGQYSNQPQHF.

Only a few counts were recorded for this clonotype. This chain links TRBV20-1 with TRBJ2-1, with unresolved D. The CDR3 is 13 residues long. Germline V gene lookup returns CDR1 DFQATT and CDR2 SNEGSKA (reference sequence). Between the trimmed V and J ends, which lost 0 bases and 9 bases, there was a span of 12 bases. In DNA, the CDR3 is TGCAGTGCTAGAGATACATCCCAGGTTGAGCAGTTCTTC. This encodes CSARDTSQVEQFF.

This clonotype was seen more than once but under ten times. The V call is TRBV6-2 or TRBV6-3, the J call TRBJ1-1; D remains unclear. The length of the CDR3 is 14 residues. V was cut by 6 bases and J by 0 bases, with 11 bases left in between. The germline V gene encodes CDR1 MNHEY and CDR2 SVGEGT. The CDR3 region is CASSPYGVNTEAFF. CDR3 nucleotide sequence: TGTGCCAGCAGCCCCTACGGGGTGAACACTGAAGCTTTCTTT.

This clonotype came up many times. The V call is TRBV7-3, the J call TRBJ1-6; 7 bases fit TRBD1. This CDR3 region has 14 residues. Unmatched junction bases numbered 5, after V lost 5 bases and J lost 7 bases. Looked up from germline, CDR1 is SGHTA and CDR2 is FQGTGA. CDR3 sequence: CASSTGTANSPLHF. CDR3 in DNA: TGTGCCAGCAGCACGGGGACAGCCAATTCACCCCTCCACTTT.

This clonotype was seen at least ten times. V and J are TRBV20-1 and TRBJ2-7; 7 bases line up with TRBD1. CDR3 length equals 14 residues. The J segment lost 5 bases and the V segment lost 4 bases, leaving 11 bases of the junction unmatched. Germline-derived CDR1 and CDR2 are DFQATT and SNEGSKA (reference sequence). DNA for the CDR3: TGCAGTGCTACGGACAGGTCGCTGAGGAACGAGCAGTACTTC. This translates into CSATDRSLRNEQYF.

Notes on this clonotype: Being one base from a much bigger clone, this may be a read error. V is TRBV15 and J is TRBJ2-2; no clear D gene. This CDR3 region has 15 residues. V was shortened by 2 bases and J by 4 bases, with 11 bases between the two germline ends. Germline loops: CDR1 LNHNV, CDR2 YYDKDF (reference sequence). The CDR3 reads CATSRHRTPTGELFF. In DNA, the CDR3 is TGTGCCACCAGCAGACATCGAACTCCCACCGGGGAGCTGTTTTTT. Complete variable domain (other parts from reference TRBV15 and TRBJ2-2): DAMVIQNPRYQVTQFGKPVTLSCSQTLNHNVMYWYQQKSSQAPKLLFHYYDKDFNNEADTPDNFQSRRPNTSFCFLDIRSPGLGDTAMYLCATSRHRTPTGELFFGEGSRLTVL.

The rearrangement joins TRBV7-9 to TRBJ1-5; 10 positions match TRBD1. Per the germline V gene, CDR1 is SEHNR and CDR2 is FQNEAQ (reference sequence). This CDR3 region has 17 residues. The J segment lost 2 bases and the V segment lost 5 bases, leaving 9 bases of the junction unmatched. Here the CDR3 DNA reads TGTGCCAGCAGCCGGGGGACAGGGGAGGTCGGCAATCAGCCCCAGCATTTT. Amino acids: CASSRGTGEVGNQPQHF.

This clonotype was observed a handful of times. The gene calls are TRBV7-3 and TRBJ2-3; 10 bases align to TRBD1. Germline assignment: CDR1 SGHTA and CDR2 FQGTGA. The trim removed 6 bases at V and 5 bases at J, leaving 8 bases unmatched. The CDR3 totals 15 residues. The CDR3 DNA reads TGTGCCAGCAGACCAGACAGGGGGCTGGGAGATACGCAGTATTTT. This codes for CASRPDRGLGDTQYF.

The chain carries TRBV13 and TRBJ2-1, with TRBD1 matching over 7 bases. The germline V gene has CDR1 PRHDT and CDR2 FYEKMQ (reference sequence). J was trimmed by 3 bases and V by 5 bases; bases with no gene match: 7. The CDR3 is made up of 15 amino acids. The CDR3 nucleotides are TGTGCCAGCAGCACCAGGGGGAATGACTACAATGAGCAGTTCTTC. The encoded protein is CASSTRGNDYNEQFF.

This clonotype was observed a few times. The J gene is TRBJ2-5, the V gene TRBV20-1; possibly TRBD2 for D (5 bases). Germline V CDR1 and CDR2: DFQATT, SNEGSKA (reference sequence). The CDR3 is 14 residues long. Trimming took off 0 bases at V and 7 bases at J, with 15 bases between the two ends. This CDR3 reads CSARDPAKAATQYF. DNA for the CDR3: TGCAGTGCTAGAGATCCCGCTAAAGCGGCGACCCAGTACTTC.

This clonotype was picked up a small number of times. The rearrangement links TRBV27 to TRBJ2-2, with D possibly being TRBD1 (5 bases). This CDR3 is 18 amino acids long. Germline V gene sequence: CDR1 MNHEY, CDR2 SMNVEV (reference sequence). V was trimmed by 2 bases and J by 0 bases, leaving 16 bases between them. CDR3 in amino acids: CASSLRSLGLANTGELFF. The CDR3 region has the DNA TGTGCCAGCAGTTTACGGTCGTTGGGGCTTGCGAACACCGGGGAGCTGTTTTTT.

This chain connects TRBV7-9 to TRBJ1-2, with D perhaps matching TRBD1 (6 bases). The CDR3 sequence is 13 residues long. Germline CDR1 is SEHNR and CDR2 is FQNEAQ (reference sequence). V lost 3 bases, J lost 12 bases, and 17 bases lay in between. In DNA form, the CDR3 reads TGTGCCAGCAGCTTGGGACAAGGGACCGCTCACACCTTC. Protein product: CASSLGQGTAHTF.